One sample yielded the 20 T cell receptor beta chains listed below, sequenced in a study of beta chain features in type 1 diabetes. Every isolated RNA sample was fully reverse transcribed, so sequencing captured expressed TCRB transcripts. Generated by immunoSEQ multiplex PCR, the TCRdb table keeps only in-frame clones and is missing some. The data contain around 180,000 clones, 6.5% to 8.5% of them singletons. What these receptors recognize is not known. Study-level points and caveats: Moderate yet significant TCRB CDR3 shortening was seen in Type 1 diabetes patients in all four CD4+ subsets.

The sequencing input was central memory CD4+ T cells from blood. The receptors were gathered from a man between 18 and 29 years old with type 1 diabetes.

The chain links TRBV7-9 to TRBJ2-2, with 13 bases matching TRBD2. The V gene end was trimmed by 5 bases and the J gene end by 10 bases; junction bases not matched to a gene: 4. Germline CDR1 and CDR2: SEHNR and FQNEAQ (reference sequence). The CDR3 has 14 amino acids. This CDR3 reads CASSRTSGGEELFF. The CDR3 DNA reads TGTGCCAGCAGCCGGACTAGCGGGGGTGAGGAGCTGTTTTTT.

Here the CDR3 reads CASSSFSGVFIYGYTF. Written as DNA, the CDR3 is TGTGCCAGCAGCTCGTTCTCAGGGGTATTTATCTATGGCTACACCTTC. This chain joins TRBV11-2 and TRBJ1-2, with D tentatively TRBD1 (6 bases). Looked up from germline, CDR1 is SGHAT and CDR2 is FQNNGV. The CDR3 loop spans 16 amino acids. V gave up 4 bases and J gave up 4 bases, with 19 bases separating them.

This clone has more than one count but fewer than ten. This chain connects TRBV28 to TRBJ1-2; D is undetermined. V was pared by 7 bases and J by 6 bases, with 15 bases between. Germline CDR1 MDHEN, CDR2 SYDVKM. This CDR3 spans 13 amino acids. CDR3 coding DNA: TGTGCCAGCACATCGGAGGAGCGGGATGGCTACACCTTC. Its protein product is CASTSEERDGYTF.

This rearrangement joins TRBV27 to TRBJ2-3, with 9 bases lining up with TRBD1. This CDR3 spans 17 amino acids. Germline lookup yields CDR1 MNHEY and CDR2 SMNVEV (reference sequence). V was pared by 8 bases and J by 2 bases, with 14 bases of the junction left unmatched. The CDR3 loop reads CASGSFIGQGFTDTQYF. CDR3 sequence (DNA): TGTGCCAGCGGCAGTTTTATAGGACAGGGGTTCACAGATACGCAGTATTTT.

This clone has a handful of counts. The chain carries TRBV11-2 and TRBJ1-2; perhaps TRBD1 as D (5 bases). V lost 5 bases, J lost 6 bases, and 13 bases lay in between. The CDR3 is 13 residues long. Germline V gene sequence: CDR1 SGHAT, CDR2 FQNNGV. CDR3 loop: CASSRAGIDGYTF. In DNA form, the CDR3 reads TGTGCCAGCAGCCGGGCAGGGATCGATGGCTACACCTTC.

CDR3: CASSVYRGRDTQYF. CDR3 in DNA: TGTGCCAGCAGTGTCTACAGGGGGCGGGATACGCAGTATTTT. The J gene is TRBJ2-3, the V gene TRBV9; 9 nucleotides align to TRBD1. CDR1 and CDR2 (germline): SGDLS, YYNGEE. Germline trimming cut 5 bases from V and 6 bases from J; bases unmatched to any gene: 7. This CDR3 comprises 14 residues. Full variable domain (remainder filled in from reference TRBV9 and TRBJ2-3): DSGVTQTPKHLITATGQRVTLRCSPRSGDLSVYWYQQSLDQGLQFLIQYYNGEERAKGNILERFSAQQFPDLHSELNLSSLELGDSALYFCASSVYRGRDTQYFGPGTRLTVL.

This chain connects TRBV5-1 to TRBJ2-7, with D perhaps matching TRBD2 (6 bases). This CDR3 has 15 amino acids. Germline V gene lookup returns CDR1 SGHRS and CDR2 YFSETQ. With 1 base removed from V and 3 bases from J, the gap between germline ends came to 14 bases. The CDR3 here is CASSLRGLPSYEQYF. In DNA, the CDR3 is TGCGCCAGCAGCTTGCGCGGACTACCCAGCTACGAGCAGTACTTC.

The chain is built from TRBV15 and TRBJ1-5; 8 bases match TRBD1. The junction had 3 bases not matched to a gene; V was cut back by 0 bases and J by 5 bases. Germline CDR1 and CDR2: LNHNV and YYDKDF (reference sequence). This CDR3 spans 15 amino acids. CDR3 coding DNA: TGTGCCACCAGCAGAGATGCAGGGGGCGATCAGCCCCAGCATTTT. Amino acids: CATSRDAGGDQPQHF.

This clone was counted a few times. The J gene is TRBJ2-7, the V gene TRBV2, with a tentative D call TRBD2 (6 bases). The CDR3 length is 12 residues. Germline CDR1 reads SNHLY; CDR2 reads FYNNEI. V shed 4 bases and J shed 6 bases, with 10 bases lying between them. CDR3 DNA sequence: TGTGCCAGCAGTGGGGACTCTCTCGAGCAGTACTTC. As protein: CASSGDSLEQYF.

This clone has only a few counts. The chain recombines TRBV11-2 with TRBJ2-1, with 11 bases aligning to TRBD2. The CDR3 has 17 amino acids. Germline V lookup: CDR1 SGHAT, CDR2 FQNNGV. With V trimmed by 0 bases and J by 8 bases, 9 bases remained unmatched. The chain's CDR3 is CASSLDPSGRLGDEQFF. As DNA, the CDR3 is TGTGCCAGCAGCTTAGATCCTAGCGGGAGGTTGGGCGATGAGCAGTTCTTC. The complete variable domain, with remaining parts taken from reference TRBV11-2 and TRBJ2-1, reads EAGVAQSPRYKIIEKRQSVAFWCNPISGHATLYWYQQILGQGPKLLIQFQNNGVVDDSQLPKDRFSAERLKGVDSTLKIQPAKLEDSAVYLCASSLDPSGRLGDEQFFGPGTRLTVL.

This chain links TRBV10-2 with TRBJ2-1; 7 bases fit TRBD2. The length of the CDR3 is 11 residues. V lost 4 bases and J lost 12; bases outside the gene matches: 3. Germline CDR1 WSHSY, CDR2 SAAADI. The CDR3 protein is CASSAASGQFF. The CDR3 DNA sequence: TGCGCCAGCAGTGCCGCTAGCGGGCAGTTCTTC.

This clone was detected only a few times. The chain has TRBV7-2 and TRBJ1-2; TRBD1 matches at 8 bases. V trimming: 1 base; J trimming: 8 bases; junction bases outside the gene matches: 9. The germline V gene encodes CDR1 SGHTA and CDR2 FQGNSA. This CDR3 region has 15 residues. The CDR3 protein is CASSLVAAQGEGYTF. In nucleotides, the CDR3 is TGTGCCAGCAGCTTAGTTGCTGCACAGGGGGAGGGCTACACCTTC.

The CDR3 nucleotides are TGCGCCAGCAGCTTGGGGGCTGAGCGGGGGGTGTCTGAGCAGTTCTTC. It specifies CASSLGAERGVSEQFF. The rearrangement links TRBV5-1 to TRBJ2-1; 9 nucleotides agree with TRBD2. V shed 0 bases, J shed 9 bases, and the junction held 10 bases outside the gene matches. CDR3 length: 16 residues. Germline V lookup: CDR1 SGHRS, CDR2 YFSETQ.

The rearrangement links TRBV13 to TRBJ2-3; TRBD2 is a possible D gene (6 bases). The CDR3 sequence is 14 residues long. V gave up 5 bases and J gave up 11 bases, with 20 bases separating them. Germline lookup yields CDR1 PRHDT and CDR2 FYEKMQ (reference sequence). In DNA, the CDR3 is TGTGCCAGCAGCCCACCCTTCTCCCGGGAGATGCAGTATTTT. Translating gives CASSPPFSREMQYF.

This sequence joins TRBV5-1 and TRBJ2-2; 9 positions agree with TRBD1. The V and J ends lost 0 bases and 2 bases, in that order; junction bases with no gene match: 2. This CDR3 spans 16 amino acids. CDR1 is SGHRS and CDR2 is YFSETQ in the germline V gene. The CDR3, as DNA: TGCGCCAGCAGCTTGGCGGGACAGGGCAACACCGGGGAGCTGTTTTTT. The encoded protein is CASSLAGQGNTGELFF.

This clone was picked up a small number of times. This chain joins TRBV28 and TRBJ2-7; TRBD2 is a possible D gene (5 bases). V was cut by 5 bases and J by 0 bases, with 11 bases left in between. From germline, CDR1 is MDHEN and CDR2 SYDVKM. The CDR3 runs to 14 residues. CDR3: CASSVLALSYEQYF. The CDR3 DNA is TGTGCCAGCAGTGTCCTAGCACTCTCCTACGAGCAGTACTTC. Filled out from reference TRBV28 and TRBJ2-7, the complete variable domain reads DVKVTQSSRYLVKRTGEKVFLECVQDMDHENMFWYRQDPGLGLRLIYFSYDVKMKEKGDIPEGYSVSREKKERFSLILESASTNQTSMYLCASSVLALSYEQYFGPGTRLTVT.

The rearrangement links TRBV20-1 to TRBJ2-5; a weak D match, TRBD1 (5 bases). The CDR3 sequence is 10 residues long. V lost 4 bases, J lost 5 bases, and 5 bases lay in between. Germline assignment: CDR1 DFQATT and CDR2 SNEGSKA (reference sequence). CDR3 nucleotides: TGCAGTGCTACAGGGGAGACCCAGTACTTC. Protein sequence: CSATGETQYF.

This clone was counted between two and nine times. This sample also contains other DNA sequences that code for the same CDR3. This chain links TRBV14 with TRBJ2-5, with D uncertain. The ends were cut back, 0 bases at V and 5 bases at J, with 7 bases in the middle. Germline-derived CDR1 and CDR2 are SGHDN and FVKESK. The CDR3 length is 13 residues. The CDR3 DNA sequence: TGTGCCAGCAGCCAAGACCCCCGGGAGACCCAGTACTTC. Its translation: CASSQDPRETQYF.

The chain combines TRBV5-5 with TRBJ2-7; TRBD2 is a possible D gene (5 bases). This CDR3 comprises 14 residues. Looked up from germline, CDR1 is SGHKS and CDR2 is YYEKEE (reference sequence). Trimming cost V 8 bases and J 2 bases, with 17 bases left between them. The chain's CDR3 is CASGRRLAPYEQYF. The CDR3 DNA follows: TGTGCCAGTGGCAGGAGGCTAGCCCCCTACGAGCAGTACTTC.

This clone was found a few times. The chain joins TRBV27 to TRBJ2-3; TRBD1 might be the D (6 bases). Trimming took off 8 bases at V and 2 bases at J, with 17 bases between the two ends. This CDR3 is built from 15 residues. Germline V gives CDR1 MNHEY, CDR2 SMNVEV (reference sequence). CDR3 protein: CASGRPGHITDTQYF. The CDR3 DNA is TGTGCCAGCGGGCGACCGGGACACATCACAGATACGCAGTATTTT.